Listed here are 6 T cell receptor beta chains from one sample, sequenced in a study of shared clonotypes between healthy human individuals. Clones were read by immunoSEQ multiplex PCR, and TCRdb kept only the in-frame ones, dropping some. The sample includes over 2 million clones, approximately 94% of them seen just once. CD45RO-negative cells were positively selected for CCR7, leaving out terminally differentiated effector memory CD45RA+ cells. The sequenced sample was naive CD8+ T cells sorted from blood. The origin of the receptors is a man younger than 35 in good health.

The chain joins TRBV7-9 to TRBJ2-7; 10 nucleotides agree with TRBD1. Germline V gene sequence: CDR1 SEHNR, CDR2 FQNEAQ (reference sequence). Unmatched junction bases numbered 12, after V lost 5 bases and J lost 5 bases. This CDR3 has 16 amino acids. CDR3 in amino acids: CASSAGDRGLKDEQYF. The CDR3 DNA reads TGTGCCAGCAGCGCGGGGGACAGGGGTTTGAAGGACGAGCAGTACTTC. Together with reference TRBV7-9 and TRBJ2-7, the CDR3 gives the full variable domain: DTGVSQNPRHKITKRGQNVTFRCDPISEHNRLYWYRQTLGQGPEFLTYFQNEAQLEKSRLLSDRFSAERPKGSFSTLEIQRTEQGDSAMYLCASSAGDRGLKDEQYFGPGTRLTVT.

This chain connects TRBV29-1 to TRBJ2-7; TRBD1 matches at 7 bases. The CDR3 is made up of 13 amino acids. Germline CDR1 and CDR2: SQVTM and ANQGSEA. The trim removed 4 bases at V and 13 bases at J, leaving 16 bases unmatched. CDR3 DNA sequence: TGCAGCGTTGGGATGGACAGGTTCAACCCCCAATACTTC. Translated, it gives CSVGMDRFNPQYF.

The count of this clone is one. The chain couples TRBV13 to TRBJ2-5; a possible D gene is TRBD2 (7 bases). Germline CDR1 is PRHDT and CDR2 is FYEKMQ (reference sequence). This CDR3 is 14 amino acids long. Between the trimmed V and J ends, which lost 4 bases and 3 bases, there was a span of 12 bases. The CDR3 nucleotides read TGTGCCAGCAGCTCCGGGGAGGGGGAAGAGACCCAGTACTTC. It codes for CASSSGEGEETQYF.

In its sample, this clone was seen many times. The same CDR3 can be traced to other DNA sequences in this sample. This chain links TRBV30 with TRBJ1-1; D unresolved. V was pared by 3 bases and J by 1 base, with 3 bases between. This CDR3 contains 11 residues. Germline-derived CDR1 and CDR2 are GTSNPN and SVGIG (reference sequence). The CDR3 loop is CAWRRNTEAFF. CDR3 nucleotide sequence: TGTGCCTGGAGAAGGAACACTGAAGCTTTCTTT.

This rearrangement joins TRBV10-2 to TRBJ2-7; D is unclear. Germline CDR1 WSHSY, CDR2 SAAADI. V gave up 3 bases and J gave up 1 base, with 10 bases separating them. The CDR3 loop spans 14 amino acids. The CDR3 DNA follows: TGCGCCAGCAGTGACGGCAGCTTGTCCTACGAGCAGTACTTC. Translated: CASSDGSLSYEQYF.

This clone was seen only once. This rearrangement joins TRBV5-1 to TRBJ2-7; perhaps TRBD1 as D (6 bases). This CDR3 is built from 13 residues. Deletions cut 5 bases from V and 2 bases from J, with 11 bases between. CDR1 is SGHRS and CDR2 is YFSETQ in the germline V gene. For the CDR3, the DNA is TGCGCCAGCAGTATCGGACAGACCTACGAGCAGTACTTC. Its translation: CASSIGQTYEQYF.